This entry lists 20 T cell receptor beta chains sequenced from one sample in a study of CD8+CD57+ T cells in acquired aplastic anemia (dated by TCRdb to between 2017 and 2018). TCRdb names Illumina HiSeq 2000 as the instrument used. Genomic DNA served as template for TCR beta VDJ combination and CDR3 sequence profiling. TCRdb trimmed the raw reads at Q25, called clones with MiXCR and kept productive beta chains. All rows with the same CDR3 protein become a single entry with the most common DNA and genes. Within this sample are 260,000 or so distinct CDR3 sequences, with around 82% of them counted one time only. The top ten constitute approximately 40% of the sample. Flow cytometry had shown CD8+CD57+ cell expansion in the patients selected for sequencing. The sequencing sample was made of sorted CD4+, CD8+, or CD8+CD57+ T cells (not recorded which) from PBMCs. These receptors came from a human donor with aplastic anemia.

The chain links TRBV20-1 to TRBJ2-3; D may match TRBD1 or TRBD2 (5 bases each). Germline V gene sequence: CDR1 DFQATT, CDR2 SNEGSKA (reference sequence). V lost 0 bases, J lost 2 bases, and 12 bases lay in between. The CDR3 contains 15 residues. Here the CDR3 reads CSARDGLGVTDTQYF. The CDR3 DNA sequence: TGCAGTGCTAGAGATGGCTTGGGGGTCACAGATACGCAGTATTTT.

This rearrangement joins TRBV9 to TRBJ2-5; 7 bases align to TRBD1. Trimming removed 5 bases from V and 14 bases from J; junction bases left unmatched: 18. Germline V gene data show CDR1 as SGDLS and CDR2 as YYNGEE. The CDR3 covers 14 residues. This chain's CDR3 is CASRRGGTDTPYYF. CDR3 DNA: TGTGCCAGCAGGAGAGGGGGCACAGATACGCCGTATTACTTC.

This clonotype has a single count. The chain combines TRBV19 with TRBJ2-7; TRBD2 aligns across 7 bases. This CDR3 has 15 amino acids. Germline assignment: CDR1 LNHDA and CDR2 SQIVND (reference sequence). Germline trimming cut 1 base from V and 6 bases from J; bases unmatched to any gene: 9. The CDR3 protein is CASSIASGAYTEQYF. DNA of the CDR3: TGTGCCAGTAGTATAGCTAGCGGAGCCTACACCGAGCAGTACTTC.

The J gene is TRBJ1-6, the V gene TRBV2; possible D gene TRBD1, 6 bases. The CDR3 has 13 amino acids. Trimming pared 8 bases from V and 19 bases from J, leaving 24 bases between. CDR1 is SNHLY and CDR2 is FYNNEI in the germline V gene. This CDR3 reads CASGAGGTDPQHF. The CDR3 nucleotides are TGTGCCAGCGGGGCCGGGGGCACGGATCCGCAGCACTTT.

The CDR3 sequence: CASSLDLRGDTQAFF. The DNA for the CDR3 is TGTGCCAGCAGCTTAGATCTGAGAGGCGATACTCAGGCTTTCTTT. V usage is TRBV7-8 and J usage is TRBJ1-1; D uncertain. The CDR3 contains 15 residues. The V gene lost 1 base and the J gene lost 11 bases, with 20 bases spanning the gap. Germline V gene sequence: CDR1 SGHVS, CDR2 FQNEAQ.

Regarding this clonotype: This CDR3 is missing its conserved last phenylalanine or tryptophan, likely due to a read error. No DNA is shown, since the ends of the CDR3 on it are uncertain; the CDR3 is the one TCRdb lists. V is TRBV7-8 and J is TRBJ2-5; the DNA was not compared with TRBD2, the D call given in the table. Germline V gives CDR1 SGHVS, CDR2 FQNEAQ. The CDR3 length is 12 residues, termini included. The CDR3 sequence is CASSLAGGTETY.

The J gene is TRBJ2-1, the V gene TRBV7-9, with D tentatively TRBD2 (6 bases). Germline CDR1 is SEHNR and CDR2 is FQNEAQ (reference sequence). The CDR3 extends over 16 amino acids. Trimming removed 1 base at V and 8 bases at J, with 18 bases between. CDR3 region: CASSLEGSYGSDEQFF. The CDR3 DNA sequence: TGTGCCAGCAGCTTAGAAGGTAGCTACGGGAGCGATGAGCAGTTCTTC.

About this clonotype itself: One end of the junction varies from germline; a read error may be responsible. The chain employs TRBV19 and TRBJ2-3; D perhaps matches TRBD2 (5 bases). The CDR3 sequence is 15 residues long. Germline V gene sequence: CDR1 LNHDA, CDR2 SQIVND (reference sequence). The CDR3 is CASSIATRGIDTQYF. CDR3 nucleotides: TGTGCCAGTAGTATAGCTACTAGAGGAATAGATACGCAGTATTTC.

This chain uses TRBV7-3 with TRBJ2-3; D is undetermined. The CDR3 spans 11 residues. Germline assignment: CDR1 SGHTA and CDR2 FQGTGA. V lost 4 bases to trimming and J lost 14 bases, with 13 bases between them. Written as DNA, the CDR3 is TGTGCCAGCAGCTCCTCGGATAGGCCGTATTTT. Translated: CASSSSDRPYF.

The gene calls are TRBV7-2 and TRBJ2-7, with a possible D match to TRBD1 (6 bases). Germline CDR1 SGHTA, CDR2 FQGNSA. The V end lost 3 bases, the J end lost 1 base, and 22 bases lay between the germline ends. The CDR3 is made up of 18 amino acids. The DNA for the CDR3 is TGTGCCAGCAGCTTTCAGCGAGGTCGGACAGCCCTTTCCTACGAGCAGTACGTC. Translated, it gives CASSFQRGRTALSYEQYV.

The CDR3, as DNA: TGTGCCAGCAGCTCAGAGCGAGTGACAAAAGATACGCAGTATTTT. It translates to CASSSERVTKDTQYF. The chain joins TRBV7-6 to TRBJ2-3; D remains ambiguous. V was shortened by 4 bases and J by 5 bases, with 16 bases between the two germline ends. The CDR3 spans 15 residues. The germline V gene encodes CDR1 SGHVS and CDR2 FNYEAQ. Complete variable domain (other parts from reference TRBV7-6 and TRBJ2-3): GAGVSQSPRYKVTKRGQDVALRCDPISGHVSLYWYRQALGQGPEFLTYFNYEAQQDKSGLPNDRFSAERPEGSISTLTIQRTEQRDSAMYRCASSSERVTKDTQYFGPGTRLTVL.

This clonotype appeared a few times. The chain has TRBV3-1 and TRBJ2-5; no clear D. The CDR3 length is 18 residues. The germline V gene encodes CDR1 LGHDT and CDR2 YNNKEL (reference sequence). V gave up 3 bases and J gave up 2 bases, with 22 bases separating them. The CDR3 region has the DNA TGTGCCAGCAGCCAGCCTCCCGGGTTCTTGCTAGTGCAAGAGACCCAGTACTTC. Protein product: CASSQPPGFLLVQETQYF.

The chain carries TRBV15 and TRBJ1-2; D not resolved. V was cut by 1 base and J by 8 bases, with 11 bases left in between. This CDR3 comprises 13 residues. Per the germline V gene, CDR1 is LNHNV and CDR2 is YYDKDF (reference sequence). The CDR3 nucleotides are TGTGCCACCAGCAGAGGTGATGCCGAGGGCTACACCTTC. Its translation is CATSRGDAEGYTF.

The V and J genes are TRBV11-3 and TRBJ2-3; D not certain. Germline CDR1 and CDR2: SGHNT and YENEEA. The CDR3 contains 15 residues. V was cut by 0 bases and J by 5 bases, with 12 bases left in between. CDR3 bases: TGTGCCAGCAGCTTAGATCTCAGAGGCGGAGATACGCAGTATTTT. Protein product: CASSLDLRGGDTQYF.

CDR3: CASSVSSGDHYGYTF. CDR3 in DNA: TGTGCCAGCAGCGTATCATCAGGGGACCACTATGGCTACACCTTC. The chain couples TRBV9 to TRBJ1-2; a weak D match, TRBD1 (6 bases). Germline CDR1 reads SGDLS; CDR2 reads YYNGEE. Trimming took 1 base from V and 3 from J, leaving 13 bases between them. The CDR3 is 15 amino acids. Looking up the rest from reference TRBV9 and TRBJ1-2 gives the full variable domain: DSGVTQTPKHLITATGQRVTLRCSPRSGDLSVYWYQQSLDQGLQFLIQYYNGEERAKGNILERFSAQQFPDLHSELNLSSLELGDSALYFCASSVSSGDHYGYTFGSGTRLTVV.

The chain links TRBV7-8 to TRBJ1-2; D gene unclear. V was clipped by 0 bases and J by 11 bases, with 22 bases between them. This CDR3 comprises 16 residues. Germline lookup yields CDR1 SGHVS and CDR2 FQNEAQ. DNA for the CDR3: TGTGCCAGCAGCTTAGCGGGAGGCGGCGATACGCAGGATTACACCTTC. Its translation is CASSLAGGGDTQDYTF.

This clonotype was seen just once. The V call is TRBV5-4, the J call TRBJ1-1; 9 bases agree with TRBD1. The V and J ends lost 3 bases and 1 base, in that order; junction bases with no gene match: 10. Germline V CDR1 and CDR2: SGHNT, YYREEE (reference sequence). This CDR3 is 17 amino acids long. The CDR3 loop reads CASSSRQGGGGNTEAFF. The DNA of the CDR3 is TGTGCCAGCAGCTCAAGACAGGGGGGAGGTGGGAACACTGAAGCTTTCTTT.

A word on this clonotype: One junction end does not reproduce the germline sequence, and a read error may be involved. The genes are TRBV7-8 and TRBJ1-6, with D possibly being TRBD1 (5 bases). Germline-derived CDR1 and CDR2 are SGHVS and FQNEAQ. The CDR3 covers 15 residues. Written as DNA, the CDR3 is TGTGCCAGCAGCTCTACCAGGGCTGGAGATTCGCCCCACCACTTT. Translation gives CASSSTRAGDSPHHF. The full variable domain, its missing parts supplied by reference TRBV7-8 and TRBJ1-6, is GAGVSQSPRYKVAKRGQDVALRCDPISGHVSLFWYQQALGQGPEFLTYFQNEAQLDKSGLPSDRFFAERPEGSVSTLKIQRTQQEDSAVYLCASSSTRAGDSPHHFGNGTRLTVT.

J is TRBJ2-3 and V is TRBV7-2; D is uncertain. This CDR3 has 15 amino acids. Germline-derived CDR1 and CDR2 are SGHTA and FQGNSA. V shed 3 bases and J shed 5 bases, with 15 bases lying between them. The CDR3 loop reads CASSLAVQRVDTQYF. The CDR3 DNA follows: TGTGCCAGCAGCTTGGCCGTTCAAAGGGTAGATACGCAGTATTTT. The full variable domain, with the rest looked up from reference TRBV7-2 and TRBJ2-3, is GAGVSQSPSNKVTEKGKDVELRCDPISGHTALYWYRQSLGQGLEFLIYFQGNSAPDKSGLPSDRFSAERTGGSVSTLTIQRTQQEDSAVYLCASSLAVQRVDTQYFGPGTRLTVL.

This rearrangement joins TRBV2 to TRBJ2-5, with D uncertain. The V end was cut by 3 bases, the J end by 3 bases, with 11 bases between. CDR1 and CDR2 (germline): SNHLY, FYNNEI. The CDR3 sequence is 14 residues long. The CDR3, as DNA: TGTGCCAGCAGTGACGAGACGGCCAAAGAGACCCAGTACTTC. Its protein product is CASSDETAKETQYF.